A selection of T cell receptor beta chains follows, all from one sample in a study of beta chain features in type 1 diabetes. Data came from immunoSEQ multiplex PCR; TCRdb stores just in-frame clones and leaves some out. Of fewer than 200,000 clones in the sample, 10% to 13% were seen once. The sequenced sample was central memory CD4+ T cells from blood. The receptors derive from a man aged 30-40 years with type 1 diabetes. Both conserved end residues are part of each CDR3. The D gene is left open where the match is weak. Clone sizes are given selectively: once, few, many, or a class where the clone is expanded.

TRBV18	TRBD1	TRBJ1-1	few	TGTGCCAGCTCATTGGACAGGGCCACTGAAGCTTTCTTT	CASSLDRATEAFF
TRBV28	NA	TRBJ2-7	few	TGTGCCAGCAAAGTCAGGAGCGACAGCGAGCAGTACTTC	CASKVRSDSEQYF
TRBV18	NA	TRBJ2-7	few	TGTGCCAGCTCACCATTTCCGGGTCTCGGGGAGCAGTACTTC	CASSPFPGLGEQYF
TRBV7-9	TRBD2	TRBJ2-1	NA	TGTGCCAGCAGCTCCCGACTAGCGGGAGATCGTGGTGAGCAGTTCTTC	CASSSRLAGDRGEQFF
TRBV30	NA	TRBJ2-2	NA	TGTGCCTGGCGGACTACAGGGGCGGCCGGGGAGCTGTTTTTT	CAWRTTGAAGELFF
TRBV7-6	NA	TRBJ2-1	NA	TGTGCCAGCAGCGTATCGAGGCCCGGGAACAATGAGCAGTTCTTC	CASSVSRPGNNEQFF
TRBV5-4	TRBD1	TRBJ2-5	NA	TGTGCCAGCAGTCAGAGACAGGGGGGAGAGACCCAGTACTTC	CASSQRQGGETQYF
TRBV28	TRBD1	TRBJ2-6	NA	TGTGCCAGCAGTTCGGAACAGGGGGCTGGGGCCAACGTCCTGACTTTC	CASSSEQGAGANVLTF
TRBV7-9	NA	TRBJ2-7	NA	TGTGCCAGCAGCTTAGATGGAGGCAGAACCTACGAGCAGTACTTC	CASSLDGGRTYEQYF
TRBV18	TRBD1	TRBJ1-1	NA	TGTGCCAGCTCACCACTACAGGGGACTGAAGCTTTCTTT	CASSPLQGTEAFF
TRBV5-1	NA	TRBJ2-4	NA	TGCGCCAGCAGCTTGGATCGTAAAAACATTCAGTACTTC	CASSLDRKNIQYF
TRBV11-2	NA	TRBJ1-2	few	TGTGCCAGCAGCTTTTCCCGGGACATCTCCTATGGCTACACCTTC	CASSFSRDISYGYTF
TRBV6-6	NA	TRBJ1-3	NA	TGTGCCGGGGCGCTTGGTACCGGAAACACCATATATTTT	CAGALGTGNTIYF
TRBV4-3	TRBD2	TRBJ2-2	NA	TGCGCCAGCAGCCAAGAAGGACTAGCGGGAGGGAACACCGGGGAGCTGTTTTTT	CASSQEGLAGGNTGELFF
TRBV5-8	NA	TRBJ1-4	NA	TGTGCCAGCAGCTTGGCCGGGGTAAAGGGTGAAAAACTGTTTTTT	CASSLAGVKGEKLFF
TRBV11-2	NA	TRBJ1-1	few	TGTGCCAGCAGCTTAGATTTACAGATGAACACTGAAGCTTTCTTT	CASSLDLQMNTEAFF
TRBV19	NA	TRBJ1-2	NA	TGTGCCTCGAAGGGAAGGGGCTACGAGCACTATGGCTACACCTTC	CASKGRGYEHYGYTF
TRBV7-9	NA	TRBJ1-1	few	TGTGCCAGCAGCGTTAGAGGGGGAACTGAAGCTTTCTTT	CASSVRGGTEAFF
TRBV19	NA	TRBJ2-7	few	TGTGCCAGTAGTATTTCCGGGACTTCCTCTCGGGAGCAGTACTTC	CASSISGTSSREQYF
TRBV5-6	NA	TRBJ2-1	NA	TGTGCCAGCAGCTTGTCGCCTAGCGCTGGCCAGGAGCAGTTCTTC	CASSLSPSAGQEQFF
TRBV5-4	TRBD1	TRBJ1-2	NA	TGTGCCAGCAGCCAAGTGTACTGGGACAGCCTCTATGGCTACACCTTC	CASSQVYWDSLYGYTF
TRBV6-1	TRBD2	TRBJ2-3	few	TGTGCCAGCAGTGAACTAGCGGGAGGGCCAGATACGCAGTATTTT	CASSELAGGPDTQYF
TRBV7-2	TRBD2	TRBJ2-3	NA	TGTGCCAGCAGCGCTAGCGGGAGGAGGGGAGATACGCAGTATTTT	CASSASGRRGDTQYF
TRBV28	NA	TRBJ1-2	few	TGTGCCAGCAGACAACAGGGAAATGGTTATGGCTACACCTTC	CASRQQGNGYGYTF
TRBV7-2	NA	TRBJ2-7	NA	TGTGCCAGCAGCTTAGTGAACGGAGGCTACGAGCAGTACTTC	CASSLVNGGYEQYF
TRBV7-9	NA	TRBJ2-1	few	TGTGCCAGCAGCTTACTTAGAAGCTCCTACAATGAGCAGTTCTTC	CASSLLRSSYNEQFF
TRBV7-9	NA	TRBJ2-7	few	TGTGCCAGCAGCTTACAGGGTACGGGCTACGAGCAGTACTTC	CASSLQGTGYEQYF
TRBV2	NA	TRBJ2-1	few	TGTGCCAGCACTCCCTACAATGAGCAGTTCTTC	CASTPYNEQFF
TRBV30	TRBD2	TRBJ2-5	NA	TGTGCCTGGAGTGGGGGACTAGAGGAGACCCAGTACTTC	CAWSGGLEETQYF
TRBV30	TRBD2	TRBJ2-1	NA	TGTGCCTGGAGCCGTAGCGGGAGCAATGAGCAGTTCTTC	CAWSRSGSNEQFF
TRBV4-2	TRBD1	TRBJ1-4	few	TGTGCCAGCAGCGTCCGGACAGGGTGGGGTGAAAAACTGTTTTTT	CASSVRTGWGEKLFF
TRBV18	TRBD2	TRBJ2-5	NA	TGTGCCAGCTCACAGAGCGGGAGCGGAGAGACCCAGTACTTC	CASSQSGSGETQYF
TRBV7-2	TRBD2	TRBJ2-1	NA	TGTGCCAGCAGCCTACCGGGACTAGCGGAGGCCTACAATGAGCAGTTCTTC	CASSLPGLAEAYNEQFF
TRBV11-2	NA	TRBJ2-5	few	TGTGCCAGCAGCTTAGGGCGGGAAGAGACCCAGTACTTC	CASSLGREETQYF
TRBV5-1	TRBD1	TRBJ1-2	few	TGCGCCAGCAGCTTGGACTCAGGGGGTGTGTATGGCTACACCTTC	CASSLDSGGVYGYTF
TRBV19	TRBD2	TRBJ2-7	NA	TGTGCCAGTGAAAGGACTAGCGGTTCCTACGAGCAGTACTTC	CASERTSGSYEQYF
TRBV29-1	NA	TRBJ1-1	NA	TGCAGCGTTGTCGACGGGAGAGAAGCTTTCTTT	CSVVDGREAFF
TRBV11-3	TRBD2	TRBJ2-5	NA	TGTGCCAGCAGCTTAGAGATCGGGACTAGGACTTTAAAAGAGACCCAGTACTTC	CASSLEIGTRTLKETQYF
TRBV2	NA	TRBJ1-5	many	TGTGCCAGCAGTGAAACCCAGGTCAATCAGCCCCAGCATTTT	CASSETQVNQPQHF
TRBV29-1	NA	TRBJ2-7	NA	TGCAGCGTTGCAGGGGAAGCCTACGAGCAGTACTTC	CSVAGEAYEQYF
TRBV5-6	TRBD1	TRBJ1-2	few	TGTGCCAGCAGTTTAGACAGGGATGGCTACACCTTC	CASSLDRDGYTF
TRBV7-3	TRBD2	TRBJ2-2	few	TGTGCCAGCAGCTTACAGGCGGGAGCGAGCGGGGAGCTGTTTTTT	CASSLQAGASGELFF
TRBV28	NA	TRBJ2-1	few	TGTGCCAGCCGGCAGGGGTCACACAATGAGCAGTTCTTC	CASRQGSHNEQFF
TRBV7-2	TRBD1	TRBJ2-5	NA	TGTGCCAGCAGCTTAGATTCGGACAGGATAGAGACCCAGTACTTC	CASSLDSDRIETQYF
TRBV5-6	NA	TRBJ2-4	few	TGTGCCAGCAGCTTACTCGGTATTCAGTACTTC	CASSLLGIQYF
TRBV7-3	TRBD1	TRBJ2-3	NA	TGTGCCAGCAGTTCAACAGGGGGAAGTTCGAAATACACAGATACGCAGTATTTT	CASSSTGGSSKYTDTQYF
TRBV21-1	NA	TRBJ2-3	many	TGTGCCAGCAGCAATCACAGGGAGCCAGATACGCAGTATTTT	CASSNHREPDTQYF
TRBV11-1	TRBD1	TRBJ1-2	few	TGTGCCAGCAGCTTGAACAGGGGGGAGAGTGGCTACACCTTC	CASSLNRGESGYTF
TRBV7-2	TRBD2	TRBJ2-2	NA	TGTGCCAGCAGCTTAGCTTACTTAGCGGGAACGAACACCGGGGAGCTGTTTTTT	CASSLAYLAGTNTGELFF
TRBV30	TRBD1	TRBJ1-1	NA	TGTGCCTGGGACCGGGGACAGGGAAGCACTGAAGCTTTCTTT	CAWDRGQGSTEAFF
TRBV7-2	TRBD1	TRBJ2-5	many	TGTGCCAGCAGCCTCTGGGACAGGGCGCAAGAGACCCAGTACTTC	CASSLWDRAQETQYF
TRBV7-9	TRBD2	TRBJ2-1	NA	TGTGCCAGCAGCCGGGGAGGGTACAATGAGCAGTTCTTC	CASSRGGYNEQFF
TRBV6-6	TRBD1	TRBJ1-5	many	TGTGCCAGCAGGCCTTCCAGGGGGCATCAGCCCCAGCATTTT	CASRPSRGHQPQHF
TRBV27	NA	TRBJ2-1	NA	TGTGCCAGCACAGACGGAGCCCGTGAGCAGTTCTTC	CASTDGAREQFF
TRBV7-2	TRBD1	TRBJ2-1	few	TGTGCCAGCAGCTTGGGGACAGGGTACTATGAGCAGTTCTTC	CASSLGTGYYEQFF